The rows below give T cell receptor beta chains drawn from one sample of a study of CD8 T cells in ankylosing spondylitis. MiXCR was run by TCRdb on the 5' RACE reads, yielding one entry per CDR3 protein. The sample has almost 400,000 distinct CDR3 sequences, approximately 20% seen once. Sequencing was performed on blood, either unsorted or a sorted T cell fraction (not recorded which). The receptors shown here come from a male donor with ankylosing spondylitis. The CDR3 runs from the conserved cysteine through the conserved F or W. The D gene is left open where the match is weak. Not all rows give a size; the values are once, few, many and, for expanded clones, a class.

j_call d_call clone_size v_call cdr3_nt cdr3_aa
TRBJ2-7 . . TRBV14 TGTGCCAGCAGCCAAGACACACAGGGCTACGAGCAGTACTTC CASSQDTQGYEQYF
TRBJ2-3 . . TRBV7-2 TGTGCCAGCAGCAAAAGGCGGATAGACACAGATACGCAGTATTTT CASSKRRIDTDTQYF
TRBJ2-1 TRBD2 few TRBV15 TGTGCCACCAGCAGAGATCGGGGACTAGCGGGCCACAATGAGCAGTTCTTC CATSRDRGLAGHNEQFF
TRBJ2-2 . . TRBV6-1 TGTGCCAGCAGTGAAGCAGGACGAAACACCGGGGAGCTGTTTTTT CASSEAGRNTGELFF
TRBJ2-7 . few TRBV9 TGTGCCAGCAGCCCGTCGGGTCGGTCAACCTACGAGCAGTACTTC CASSPSGRSTYEQYF
TRBJ2-2 . . TRBV7-2 TGTGCCAGCAGCGAACGGACAGCCAACACCGGGGAGCTGTTTTTT CASSERTANTGELFF
TRBJ1-1 TRBD1 . TRBV5-4 TGTGCCAGCAGCTTACCAGGACAGGTGAACACTGAAGCTTTCTTT CASSLPGQVNTEAFF
TRBJ2-2 . . TRBV28 TGTGCCAGCAGTTTAGGCAGGGCAAGTAGAAACACCGGGGAGCTGTTTTTT CASSLGRASRNTGELFF
TRBJ2-2 . many TRBV7-7 TGTGCTAGCAGCTCGCAGTCGACGCCTGCGAACACCGGGGAGCTGTTTTTT CASSSQSTPANTGELFF
TRBJ2-3 TRBD2 . TRBV20-1 TGCAGTTCGGGACTAGCGGGAGCCCGCCTAAGCACAGATACGCAGTATTTT CSSGLAGARLSTDTQYF
TRBJ2-4 . few TRBV18 TGTGCCAGCTCACAGCAGGGCCAAAACATTCAGTACTTC CASSQQGQNIQYF
TRBJ1-5 . few TRBV6-1 TGTGCCAGCACAAACAGGGTCGGACAGCCCCAGCATTTT CASTNRVGQPQHF
TRBJ2-7 . . TRBV30 TGTGCCTGGAGCCTGGCGCATTTCGAGCAGTACTTC CAWSLAHFEQYF
TRBJ2-7 . few TRBV5-1 TGCGCCAGCAGCTCGGGGTTGTTGGCGGCCTACGAGCAGTACTTC CASSSGLLAAYEQYF
TRBJ2-1 . few TRBV11-2 TGTGCCAGCAGCTTGGGCAGGGCTGGGAATGAGCAGTTCTTC CASSLGRAGNEQFF
TRBJ2-7 . few TRBV28 TGTGCCAGCAGGGACGGGGGAACCTACGAGCAGTACTTC CASRDGGTYEQYF
TRBJ2-5 TRBD2 . TRBV5-6 TGTGCCAGCAGCTACCGACGGACTAGACTTCAAGAGACCCAGTACTTC CASSYRRTRLQETQYF
TRBJ2-1 TRBD2 . TRBV5-6 TGTGCCAGCAGGAGATTCGGACTAGCGGGCGCCTACAATGAGCAGTTCTTC CASRRFGLAGAYNEQFF
TRBJ1-2 . once TRBV3-1 TGTGCCAGCAGCCAAGATCACGCTAACTATGGCTACACCTTC CASSQDHANYGYTF
TRBJ2-7 . . TRBV11-2 TGTGCCAGCAGCTTTAGGGGGTCGGGGAGCTCCTACGAGCAGTACTTC CASSFRGSGSSYEQYF
TRBJ2-2 . few TRBV9 TGTGCCAGCAGCACTCGAACGAACACCGGGGAGCTGTTTTTT CASSTRTNTGELFF
TRBJ2-7 TRBD1 few TRBV6-1 TGTGCCAGCAGTCAGGGGGCGGAGAGGTACGAGCAGTACTTC CASSQGAERYEQYF
TRBJ2-3 . few TRBV9 TGTGCCAGCAGCGTAGATGGACAGACTACAGATACGCAGTATTTT CASSVDGQTTDTQYF
TRBJ1-5 . . TRBV2 TGTGCCTCCAGGGGTGGCAGTCCGACCCAGCCCCAGCATTTT CASRGGSPTQPQHF
TRBJ1-1 . . TRBV18 TGTGCCAGCTCACCACGGGGCATGGGGACTGAAGCTTTCTTT CASSPRGMGTEAFF
TRBJ2-7 TRBD2 . TRBV3-1 TGTGCCAGCAGCCAAGAAGTTAGCGGGAGTTACGAGCAGTACTTC CASSQEVSGSYEQYF
TRBJ2-7 TRBD2 . TRBV10-3 TGTGCCATCAGTGAAAGCGGACTAGCGGGAGGTTACGAGCAGTACTTC CAISESGLAGGYEQYF
TRBJ2-1 . . TRBV11-2 TGTGCCAGCAGCCCCTGGGGCAATGAGCAGTTCTTC CASSPWGNEQFF
TRBJ2-1 TRBD2 few TRBV7-9 TGTGCCAGCGGCTCGGGACTAGCGGACAATGAGCAGTTCTTC CASGSGLADNEQFF
TRBJ2-7 . few TRBV28 TGTGCCAGCAGTTTATGGGCAGGGTACCAATCCTACGAGCAGTACTTC CASSLWAGYQSYEQYF
TRBJ2-1 TRBD2 . TRBV12-3/TRBV12-4 TGTGCCAGCAGTTTAAGCCTAGCGGGAGGGGACGATGAGCAGTTCTTC CASSLSLAGGDDEQFF
TRBJ2-7 TRBD2 few TRBV20-1 TGCAGTGCTCCTAACAAGGCTAGCGGGAGCCACGAGCAGTACTTC CSAPNKASGSHEQYF
TRBJ2-2 TRBD1 few TRBV5-1 TGCGCCAGCAGCGTCTCCGGGACAGGGTTCACCGGGGAGCTGTTTTTT CASSVSGTGFTGELFF
TRBJ2-3 TRBD1 . TRBV25-1 TGTGCCAGCAGTGAACTCCGGACAGGGGCTAGCACAGATACGCAGTATTTT CASSELRTGASTDTQYF
TRBJ2-1 . many TRBV28 TGTGCCAGCAGTTTACAGTCTATTTCAAATGAGCAGTTCTTC CASSLQSISNEQFF
TRBJ1-3 . few TRBV12-3/TRBV12-4 TGTGCCAGCAGCCTTTCCCAGGGCGGCTCTGGAAACACCATATATTTT CASSLSQGGSGNTIYF
TRBJ2-7 . few TRBV28 TGTGCCAGCAGTTCCCCGTTCGGCCAGGGGAACTACGAGCAGTACTTC CASSSPFGQGNYEQYF
TRBJ2-7 . . TRBV20-1 TGCAGTGCTAGAGATTGGACGGACTCCTACGAGCAGTACTTC CSARDWTDSYEQYF
TRBJ1-3 . many TRBV7-2 TGTGCCAGCAGCCCCAACCCTACAGGCTCTGGAAACACCATATATTTT CASSPNPTGSGNTIYF
TRBJ2-2 . . TRBV7-9 TGTGCCAGCAGCTTAGGTGACAGCCGAATTCACACCGGGGAGCTGTTTTTT CASSLGDSRIHTGELFF
TRBJ2-5 . few TRBV19 TGTGCCAGTAATCAGGGTCGGGAAGAGACCCAGTACTTC CASNQGREETQYF
TRBJ1-2 . few TRBV3-1 TGTGCCAGCAGCCAACAGGGACCGAGGGTCGGCTACACCTTC CASSQQGPRVGYTF
TRBJ1-1 TRBD1 . TRBV9 TGTGCCAGCAGCTCCCGGACAGGGCAAGCTTTCTTT CASSSRTGQAFF
TRBJ2-3 . . TRBV19 TGTGCCAGTAGTTTGGAGAGCGCAGATACGCAGTATTTT CASSLESADTQYF
TRBJ1-2 . . TRBV28 TGTGCCAGCAGTTTATGGGGGAACGTGGCCCATGGCTACACCTTC CASSLWGNVAHGYTF
TRBJ1-2 . few TRBV4-1 TGCGCCAGCAGACAGGGACTAGGCTATGGCTACACCTTC CASRQGLGYGYTF
TRBJ2-1 . few TRBV9 TGTGCCAGCAGCGTAGGCGATCTTAACAATGAGCAGTTCTTC CASSVGDLNNEQFF
TRBJ1-5 TRBD1 . TRBV6-6 TGTGCCAGCAGTTTCGGACAGGACCAGCCCCAGCATTTT CASSFGQDQPQHF